This section outlines one T cell receptor beta chain sequence together with its context. Its specificity is unknown. The sample is drawn from a study of T-cell reconstitution after alpha-beta-depleted transplantation in children. General observations from the study: Where alpha-beta T cells came from about two months after transplant was reportedly several hundred expanded graft clones. When one year had passed after transplant, most T-cell counts and diversity came from newly produced T cells.

Molecular barcoding with unique molecular identifiers was used for the TCRbeta library. TCRdb reprocessed the PCR reads with MiXCR, giving one entry per CDR3 protein. The sample consists of about 500,000 distinct CDR3 sequences, about an eighth of them appearing once. The CDR3 length is 17 residues. Germline-derived CDR1 and CDR2 are LGHNA and YNFKEQ. Trimming stripped 0 bases from V and 1 base from J, with 14 bases between. The clonotype was recovered from a female patient between 2 and 15 years old who had a stem cell transplant for aplastic anemia, so the T cells may come from the graft donor. The material was PBMCs, mostly from graft donor cells, obtained 180 days after TCRalphabeta/CD19-depleted stem cell transplant. This chain joins TRBV4-2 and TRBJ2-3, with D possibly being TRBD2 (5 bases). CDR3 region: CASSQDLTRAGTDTQYF. As DNA, the CDR3 is TGTGCCAGCAGCCAAGACCTCACTAGAGCCGGCACAGATACGCAGTATTTT.